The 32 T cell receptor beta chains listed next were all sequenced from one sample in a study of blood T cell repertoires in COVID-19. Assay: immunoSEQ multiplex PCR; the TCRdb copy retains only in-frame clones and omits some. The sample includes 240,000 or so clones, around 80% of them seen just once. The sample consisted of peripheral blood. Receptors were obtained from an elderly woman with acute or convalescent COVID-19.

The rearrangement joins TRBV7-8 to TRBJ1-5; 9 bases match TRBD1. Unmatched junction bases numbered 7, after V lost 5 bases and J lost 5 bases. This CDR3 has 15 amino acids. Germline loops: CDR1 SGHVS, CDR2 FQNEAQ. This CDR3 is CASSQQGAMYQPQHF. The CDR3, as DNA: TGTGCCAGCAGCCAACAGGGGGCTATGTATCAGCCCCAGCATTTT.

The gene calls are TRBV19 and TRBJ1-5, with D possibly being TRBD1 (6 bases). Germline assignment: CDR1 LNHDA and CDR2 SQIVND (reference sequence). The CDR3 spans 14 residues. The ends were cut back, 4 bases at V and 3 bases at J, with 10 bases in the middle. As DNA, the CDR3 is TGTGCCAGTAGTAAGGACAGAATCAATCAGCCCCAGCATTTT. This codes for CASSKDRINQPQHF.

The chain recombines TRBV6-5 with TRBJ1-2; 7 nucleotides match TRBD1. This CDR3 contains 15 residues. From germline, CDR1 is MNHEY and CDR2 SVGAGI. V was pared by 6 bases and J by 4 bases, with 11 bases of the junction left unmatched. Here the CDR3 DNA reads TGTGCCAGCAGCCTACGGGGACAGAGAGGCTATGGCTACACCTTC. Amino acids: CASSLRGQRGYGYTF.

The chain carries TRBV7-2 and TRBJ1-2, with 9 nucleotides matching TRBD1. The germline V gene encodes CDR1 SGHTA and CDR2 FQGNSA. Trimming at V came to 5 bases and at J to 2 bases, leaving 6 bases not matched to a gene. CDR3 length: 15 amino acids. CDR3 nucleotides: TGTGCCAGCAGCGAACCGGGACAGGGAAACTATGGCTACACCTTC. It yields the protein CASSEPGQGNYGYTF. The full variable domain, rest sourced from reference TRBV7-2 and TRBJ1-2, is GAGVSQSPSNKVTEKGKDVELRCDPISGHTALYWYRQSLGQGLEFLIYFQGNSAPDKSGLPSDRFSAERTGGSVSTLTIQRTQQEDSAVYLCASSEPGQGNYGYTFGSGTRLTVV.

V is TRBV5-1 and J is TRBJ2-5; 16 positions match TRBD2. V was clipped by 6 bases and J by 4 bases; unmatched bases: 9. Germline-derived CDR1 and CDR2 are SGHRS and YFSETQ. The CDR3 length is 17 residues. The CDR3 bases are TGCGCCAGCACCCCGGGACTAGCGGGGGGGATTGGAGAGACCCAGTACTTC. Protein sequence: CASTPGLAGGIGETQYF.

The CDR3 nucleotides are TGTGCCAGCACTGCCGGGACTAGCGGGACCTATGAGCAGTTCTTC. It translates to CASTAGTSGTYEQFF. The chain joins TRBV28 to TRBJ2-1; 13 bases are shared with TRBD2. The germline V gene has CDR1 MDHEN and CDR2 SYDVKM. V lost 7 bases, J lost 8 bases, and 8 bases stayed unmatched. CDR3 length equals 15 residues.

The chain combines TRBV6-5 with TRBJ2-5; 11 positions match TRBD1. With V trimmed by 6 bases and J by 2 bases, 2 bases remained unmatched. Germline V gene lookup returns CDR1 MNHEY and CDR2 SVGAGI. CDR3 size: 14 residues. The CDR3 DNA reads TGTGCCAGCAGAGGGACAGGGGGGCAAGAGACCCAGTACTTC. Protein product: CASRGTGGQETQYF.

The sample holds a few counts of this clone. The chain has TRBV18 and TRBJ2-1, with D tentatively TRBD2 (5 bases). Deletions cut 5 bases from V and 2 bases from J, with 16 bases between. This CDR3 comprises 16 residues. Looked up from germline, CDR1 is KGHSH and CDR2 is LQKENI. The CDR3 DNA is TGTGCCAGCTCAGACGAGGGAGCACCCCCCTACAATGAGCAGTTCTTC. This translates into CASSDEGAPPYNEQFF.

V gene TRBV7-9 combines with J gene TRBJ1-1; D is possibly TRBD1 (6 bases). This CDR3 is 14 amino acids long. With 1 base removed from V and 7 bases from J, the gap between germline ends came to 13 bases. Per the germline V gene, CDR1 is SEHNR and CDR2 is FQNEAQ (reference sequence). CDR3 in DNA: TGTGCCAGCAGCTTAGGTCCAAGGGACATTGAAGCTTTCTTT. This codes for CASSLGPRDIEAFF.

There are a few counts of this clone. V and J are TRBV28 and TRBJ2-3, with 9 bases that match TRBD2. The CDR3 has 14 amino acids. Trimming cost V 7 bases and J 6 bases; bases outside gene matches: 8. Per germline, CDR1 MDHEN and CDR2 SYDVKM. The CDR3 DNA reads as TGTGCCAGCACCATGGGACTAGCCTCCGATACGCAGTATTTT. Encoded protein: CASTMGLASDTQYF.

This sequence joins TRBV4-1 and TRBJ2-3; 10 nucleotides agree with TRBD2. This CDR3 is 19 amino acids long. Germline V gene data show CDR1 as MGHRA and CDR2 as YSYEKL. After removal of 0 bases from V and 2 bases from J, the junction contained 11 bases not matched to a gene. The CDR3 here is CASSQDKFTSGGATDTQYF. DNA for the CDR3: TGCGCCAGCAGCCAAGATAAGTTTACAAGCGGGGGGGCCACAGATACGCAGTATTTT.

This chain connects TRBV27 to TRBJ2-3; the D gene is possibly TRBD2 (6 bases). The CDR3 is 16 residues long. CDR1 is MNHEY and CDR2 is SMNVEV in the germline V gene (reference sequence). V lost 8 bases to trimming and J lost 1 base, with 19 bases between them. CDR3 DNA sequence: TGTGCCAGCGGACCCATTGGGACTGAGCGCACAGATACGCAGTATTTT. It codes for CASGPIGTERTDTQYF.

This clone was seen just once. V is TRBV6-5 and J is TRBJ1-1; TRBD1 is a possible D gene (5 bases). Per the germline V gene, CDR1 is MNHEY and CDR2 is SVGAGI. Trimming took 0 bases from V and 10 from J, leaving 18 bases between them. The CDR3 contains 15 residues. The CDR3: CASSYSQRGSKGAFF. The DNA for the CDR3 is TGTGCCAGCAGTTACTCGCAAAGGGGATCCAAGGGAGCTTTCTTT.

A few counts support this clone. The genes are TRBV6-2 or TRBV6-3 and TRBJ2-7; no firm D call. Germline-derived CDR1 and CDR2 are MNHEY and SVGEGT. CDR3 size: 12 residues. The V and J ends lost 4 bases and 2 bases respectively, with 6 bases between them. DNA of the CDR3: TGTGCCAGCAGTTTTAGTCCCTACGAGCAGTACTTC. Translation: CASSFSPYEQYF.

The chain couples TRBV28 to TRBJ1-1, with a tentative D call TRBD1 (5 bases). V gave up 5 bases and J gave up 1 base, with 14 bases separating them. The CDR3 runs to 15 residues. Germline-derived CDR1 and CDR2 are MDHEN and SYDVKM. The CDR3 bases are TGTGCCAGCAGTACCCCAGGGAGGCGGAACACTGAAGCTTTCTTT. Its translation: CASSTPGRRNTEAFF. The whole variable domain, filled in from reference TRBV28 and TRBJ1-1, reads DVKVTQSSRYLVKRTGEKVFLECVQDMDHENMFWYRQDPGLGLRLIYFSYDVKMKEKGDIPEGYSVSREKKERFSLILESASTNQTSMYLCASSTPGRRNTEAFFGQGTRLTVV.

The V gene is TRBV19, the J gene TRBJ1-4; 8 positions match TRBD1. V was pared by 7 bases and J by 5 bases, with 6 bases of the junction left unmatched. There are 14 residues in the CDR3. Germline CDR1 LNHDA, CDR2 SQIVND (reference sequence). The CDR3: CASIRQGPNEKLFF. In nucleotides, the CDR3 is TGTGCCAGTATCAGACAGGGGCCGAATGAAAAACTGTTTTTT.

CDR3 residues: CASTRDRGLSEQYF. The CDR3 nucleotides read TGTGCCAGCACCCGGGACAGGGGTTTAAGCGAGCAGTACTTC. The V and J genes are TRBV2 and TRBJ2-7, with 10 bases matching TRBD1. Germline V gene lookup returns CDR1 SNHLY and CDR2 FYNNEI. With V trimmed by 7 bases and J by 6 bases, 9 bases remained unmatched. The CDR3 has 14 residues.

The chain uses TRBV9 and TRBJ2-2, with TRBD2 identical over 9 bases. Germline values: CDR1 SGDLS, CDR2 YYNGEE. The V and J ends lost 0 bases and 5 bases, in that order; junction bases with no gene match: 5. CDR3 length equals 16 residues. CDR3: CASSVGAGGPTGELFF. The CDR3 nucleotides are TGTGCCAGCAGCGTAGGTGCGGGAGGGCCTACCGGGGAGCTGTTTTTT.

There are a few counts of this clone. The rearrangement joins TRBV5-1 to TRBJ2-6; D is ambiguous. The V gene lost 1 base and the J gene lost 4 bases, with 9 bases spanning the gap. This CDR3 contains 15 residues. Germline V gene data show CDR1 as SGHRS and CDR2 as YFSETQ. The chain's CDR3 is CASSLPHAGANVLTF. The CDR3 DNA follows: TGCGCCAGCAGCTTGCCCCATGCGGGGGCCAACGTCCTGACTTTC. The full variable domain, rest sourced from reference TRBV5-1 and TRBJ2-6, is KAGVTQTPRYLIKTRGQQVTLSCSPISGHRSVSWYQQTPGQGLQFLFEYFSETQRNKGNFPGRFSGRQFSNSRSEMNVSTLELGDSALYLCASSLPHAGANVLTFGAGSRLTVL.

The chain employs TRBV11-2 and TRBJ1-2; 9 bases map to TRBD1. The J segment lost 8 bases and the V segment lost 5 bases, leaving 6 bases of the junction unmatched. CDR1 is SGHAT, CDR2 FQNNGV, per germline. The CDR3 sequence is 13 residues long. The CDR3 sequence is CASSIGQGYGYTF. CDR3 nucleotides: TGTGCCAGCAGCATCGGACAGGGGTACGGCTACACCTTC.

CDR3 coding DNA: TGTGCCAGCAGTTGGGACAGGGACTACGAGCAGTACTTC. Translation: CASSWDRDYEQYF. V gene TRBV6-5 combines with J gene TRBJ2-7; 9 bases line up with TRBD1. Unmatched junction bases numbered 1, after V lost 4 bases and J lost 3 bases. Per germline, CDR1 MNHEY and CDR2 SVGAGI. The CDR3 loop spans 13 amino acids.

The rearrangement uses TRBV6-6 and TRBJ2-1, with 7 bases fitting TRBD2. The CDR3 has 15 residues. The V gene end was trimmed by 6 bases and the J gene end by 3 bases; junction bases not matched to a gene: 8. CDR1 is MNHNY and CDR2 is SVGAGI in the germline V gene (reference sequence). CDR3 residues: CASSSSGLLYNEQFF. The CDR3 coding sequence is TGTGCCAGCAGCAGTAGCGGGTTGCTCTACAATGAGCAGTTCTTC.

For the CDR3, the DNA is TGTGCCAGCAGTTCCAACACAGATACGCAGTATTTT. This encodes CASSSNTDTQYF. The J gene is TRBJ2-3, the V gene TRBV28, with D hard to call. V was pared by 4 bases and J by 2 bases, with 4 bases between. Germline CDR1 MDHEN, CDR2 SYDVKM. The CDR3 is 12 residues long.

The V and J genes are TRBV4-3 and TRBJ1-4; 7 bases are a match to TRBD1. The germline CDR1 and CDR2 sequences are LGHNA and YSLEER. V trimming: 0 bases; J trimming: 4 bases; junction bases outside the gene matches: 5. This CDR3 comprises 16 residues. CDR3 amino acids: CASSQDPTGINEKLFF. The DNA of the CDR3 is TGCGCCAGCAGCCAAGACCCGACAGGGATTAATGAAAAACTGTTTTTT.

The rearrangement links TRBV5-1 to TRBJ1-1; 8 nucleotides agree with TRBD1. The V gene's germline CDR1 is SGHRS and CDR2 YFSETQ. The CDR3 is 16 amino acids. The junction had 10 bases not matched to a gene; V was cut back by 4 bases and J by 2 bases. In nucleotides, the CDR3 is TGCGCCAGCAGCGTGGCCGGGACAGGACTTAACACTGAAGCTTTCTTT. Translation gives CASSVAGTGLNTEAFF.

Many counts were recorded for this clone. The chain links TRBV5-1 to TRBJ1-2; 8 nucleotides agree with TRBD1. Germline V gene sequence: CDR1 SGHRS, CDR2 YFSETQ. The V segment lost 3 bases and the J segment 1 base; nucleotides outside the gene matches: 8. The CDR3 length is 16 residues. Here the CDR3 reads CASSSGQGGVNYGYTF. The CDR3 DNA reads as TGCGCCAGCAGCTCCGGACAGGGAGGGGTTAACTATGGCTACACCTTC.

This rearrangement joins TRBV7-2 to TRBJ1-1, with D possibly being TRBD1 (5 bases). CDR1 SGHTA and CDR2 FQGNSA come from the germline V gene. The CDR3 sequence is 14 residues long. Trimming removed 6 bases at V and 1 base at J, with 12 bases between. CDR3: CASSLMGGNTEAFF. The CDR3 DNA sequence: TGTGCCAGCAGTCTCATGGGGGGGAACACTGAAGCTTTCTTT.

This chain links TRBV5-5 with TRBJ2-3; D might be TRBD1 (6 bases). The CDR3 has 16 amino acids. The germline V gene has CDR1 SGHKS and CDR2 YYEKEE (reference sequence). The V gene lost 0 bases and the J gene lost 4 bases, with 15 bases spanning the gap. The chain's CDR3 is CASSLEGGRGADTQYF. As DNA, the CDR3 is TGTGCCAGCAGCTTGGAAGGGGGAAGGGGAGCAGATACGCAGTATTTT.

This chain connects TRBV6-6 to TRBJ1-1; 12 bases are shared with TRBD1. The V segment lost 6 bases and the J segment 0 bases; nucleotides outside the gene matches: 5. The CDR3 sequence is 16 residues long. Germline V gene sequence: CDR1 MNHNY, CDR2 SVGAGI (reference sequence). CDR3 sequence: CASRTGQGAMNTEAFF. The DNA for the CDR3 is TGTGCCAGCAGAACGGGACAGGGGGCGATGAACACTGAAGCTTTCTTT.

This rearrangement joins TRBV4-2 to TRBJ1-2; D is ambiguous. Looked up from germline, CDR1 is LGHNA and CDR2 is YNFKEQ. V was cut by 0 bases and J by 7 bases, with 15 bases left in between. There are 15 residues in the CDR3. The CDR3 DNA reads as TGTGCCAGCAGCCAAGATGTCAGGAGGCAGTTTGGCTACACCTTC. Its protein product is CASSQDVRRQFGYTF.

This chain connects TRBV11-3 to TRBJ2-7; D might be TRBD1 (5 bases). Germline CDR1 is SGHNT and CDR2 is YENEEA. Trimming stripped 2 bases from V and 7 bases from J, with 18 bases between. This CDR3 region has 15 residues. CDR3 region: CASSLYMGPKDEQYF. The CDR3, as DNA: TGTGCCAGCAGCTTATATATGGGGCCCAAGGATGAGCAGTACTTC.

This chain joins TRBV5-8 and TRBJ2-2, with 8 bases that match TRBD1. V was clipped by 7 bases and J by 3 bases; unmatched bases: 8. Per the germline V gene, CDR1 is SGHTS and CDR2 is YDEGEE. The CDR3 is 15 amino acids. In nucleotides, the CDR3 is TGTGCCAGCCGGCCAGGGGGCGGGTACACCGGGGAGCTGTTTTTT. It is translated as CASRPGGGYTGELFF.